This T cell receptor (beta chain) was profiled in a study of T-cell memory formation after mild COVID-19. About the study: Most TCR clusters belonged to a single donor.

Each CDR3 protein gets one entry after TCRdb re-called the 5' RACE reads with MiXCR. The repertoire consists of around 300,000 distinct CDR3 sequences, with roughly an eighth occurring once and the leading ten covering 22%. General observations from the study: Day 15 to 85 contractors were CD4/CD8 balanced; later expanders leaned CD4+.

This clonotype appeared a few times. Its target is unknown. The V gene's germline CDR1 is SGHAT and CDR2 FQNNGV. Between the trimmed V and J ends, which lost 0 bases and 1 base, there was a span of 16 bases. The CDR3 consists of 17 residues. The sequence came from a man younger than 30 who had mild COVID-19 (a few samples of this study predate the infection). Cell type and time point are not known. Sequenced material: PBMCs or a T cell subset sorted from them (not recorded which). J is TRBJ2-7 and V is TRBV11-2; D gene ambiguous. The CDR3 DNA is TGTGCCAGCAGCTTAGAGTTCTCGTGGTTGGGGTCCTACGAGCAGTACGTC. Encoded protein: CASSLEFSWLGSYEQYV.